These 18 T cell receptor beta chains were all obtained from the same sample, sequenced in a study of cytomegalovirus exposure and HLA in healthy donors. The PCR made use of 60 Vbeta and 13 Jbeta primers. Sequencing was performed with immunoSEQ multiplex PCR; in TCRdb, only in-frame clones are kept and a portion is missing. This sample contains 60,000 to 85,000 clones. Sample: PBMCs. These receptors were taken from a man aged 45-65 years in good health and CMV-seropositive.

This chain joins TRBV29-1 and TRBJ1-3; D is perhaps TRBD1 (5 bases). CDR3 length equals 16 residues. The germline V and J ends were trimmed by 0 bases and 2 bases, with 14 bases remaining between them. Germline-derived CDR1 and CDR2 are SQVTM and ANQGSEA. In DNA form, the CDR3 reads TGCAGCGTTGAAGATTTATTAGGGGAACCTGGAAACACCATATATTTT. It codes for CSVEDLLGEPGNTIYF.

As concerns this clone: This specimen includes other DNA sequences encoding the same CDR3. The chain is built from TRBV5-1 and TRBJ1-1, with 9 bases fitting TRBD1. Trimming cost V 4 bases and J 1 base; bases outside gene matches: 5. The CDR3 runs to 15 residues. From germline, CDR1 is SGHRS and CDR2 YFSETQ. This chain's CDR3 is CASSLETGGNTEAFF. The CDR3 DNA reads as TGCGCCAGCAGCCTGGAGACAGGGGGGAACACTGAAGCTTTCTTT.

This chain joins TRBV6-5 and TRBJ1-6; unclear D gene. Looked up from germline, CDR1 is MNHEY and CDR2 is SVGAGI. The CDR3 loop spans 13 amino acids. V was cut by 6 bases and J by 10 bases, with 13 bases left in between. For the CDR3, the DNA is TGTGCCAGCAGCCAACCGACCAGGTCACCCCTCCACTTT. Translating it yields CASSQPTRSPLHF.

The J gene is TRBJ2-4, the V gene TRBV4-1; 12 nucleotides line up with TRBD2. Trimming removed 8 bases from V and 2 bases from J; junction bases left unmatched: 19. CDR3 length: 20 amino acids. Germline values: CDR1 MGHRA, CDR2 YSYEKL. The CDR3 spells CASAVPSGGAPGGTKNIQYF. CDR3 sequence (DNA): TGCGCCAGCGCGGTACCTAGCGGGGGGGCACCGGGGGGGACCAAAAACATTCAGTACTTC.

The rearrangement uses TRBV19 and TRBJ1-1; 7 bases map to TRBD1. V was pared by 5 bases and J by 1 base, with 4 bases of the junction left unmatched. CDR3 length: 14 residues. CDR1 and CDR2 from the germline V gene are LNHDA and SQIVND (reference sequence). As DNA, the CDR3 is TGTGCCAGTAGTGCTAGGGGGCGGAACACTGAAGCTTTCTTT. Translation: CASSARGRNTEAFF.

The rearrangement joins TRBV7-8 to TRBJ2-5; the D gene is possibly TRBD2 (6 bases). Germline V gene data show CDR1 as SGHVS and CDR2 as FQNEAQ. Deletions cut 3 bases from V and 7 bases from J, with 12 bases between. The CDR3 consists of 13 residues. The CDR3 protein is CASSFWGVTTQYF. The CDR3 DNA reads as TGTGCCAGCAGCTTCTGGGGGGTCACGACCCAGTACTTC.

The chain recombines TRBV18 with TRBJ1-1; 8 bases are a match to TRBD1. The CDR3 has 15 residues. Per germline, CDR1 KGHSH and CDR2 LQKENI. The ends lost 5 bases at V and 5 bases at J; junction bases unmatched: 10. The CDR3 sequence is CASSSMTGANTEAFF. CDR3 DNA: TGTGCCAGCTCATCAATGACAGGGGCGAATACTGAAGCTTTCTTT.

The J gene is TRBJ1-4, the V gene TRBV6-1; TRBD1 might be the D (6 bases). CDR3 length: 13 residues. V was clipped by 3 bases and J by 6 bases, with 8 bases between them. Germline assignment: CDR1 MNHNS and CDR2 SASEGT. The CDR3 bases are TGTGCCAGCAGTGAGGGGGCTGATGAAAAACTGTTTTTT. This codes for CASSEGADEKLFF.

The J gene is TRBJ2-1, the V gene TRBV13; TRBD2 might be the D (6 bases). Germline V gene data show CDR1 as PRHDT and CDR2 as FYEKMQ (reference sequence). V was clipped by 5 bases and J by 9 bases, with 20 bases between them. The CDR3 totals 15 residues. CDR3 loop: CASSPSGLRGGEQFF. CDR3 nucleotide sequence: TGTGCCAGCAGCCCCTCGGGACTCCGGGGTGGTGAGCAGTTCTTC.

V is TRBV9 and J is TRBJ1-1; 7 bases agree with TRBD1. This CDR3 has 15 residues. The V gene end was trimmed by 4 bases and the J gene end by 0 bases; junction bases not matched to a gene: 6. The germline gives CDR1 SGDLS, CDR2 YYNGEE. For the CDR3, the DNA is TGTGCCAGCAGCTTAATACAGGGGATGAACACTGAAGCTTTCTTT. Its protein product is CASSLIQGMNTEAFF.

This chain connects TRBV19 to TRBJ1-1; TRBD1 agrees at 8 bases. V lost 3 bases and J lost 10; bases outside the gene matches: 13. The CDR3 covers 15 residues. CDR1 LNHDA and CDR2 SQIVND come from the germline V gene (reference sequence). As DNA, the CDR3 is TGTGCCAGTAGTATCGCATCGTGGCAGGGGGCAGTAGCTTTCTTT. Protein product: CASSIASWQGAVAFF.

The chain uses TRBV7-8 and TRBJ1-2, with TRBD1 identical over 7 bases. With V trimmed by 3 bases and J by 6 bases, 10 bases remained unmatched. CDR1 SGHVS and CDR2 FQNEAQ come from the germline V gene. CDR3 length equals 15 residues. DNA of the CDR3: TGTGCCAGCAGCTTCCTGAAGACAGGGATTAATGGCTACACCTTC. Translated, it gives CASSFLKTGINGYTF.

The chain links TRBV7-9 to TRBJ1-5; 7 nucleotides match TRBD1. The trim removed 1 base at V and 2 bases at J, leaving 2 bases unmatched. Germline V gene sequence: CDR1 SEHNR, CDR2 FQNEAQ (reference sequence). The CDR3 length is 15 residues. DNA for the CDR3: TGTGCCAGCAGCTTAGAAGGGGGCGGCAATCAGCCCCAGCATTTT. It is translated as CASSLEGGGNQPQHF. The full variable domain, completed using reference TRBV7-9 and TRBJ1-5, is DTGVSQNPRHKITKRGQNVTFRCDPISEHNRLYWYRQTLGQGPEFLTYFQNEAQLEKSRLLSDRFSAERPKGSFSTLEIQRTEQGDSAMYLCASSLEGGGNQPQHFGDGTRLSIL.

This chain connects TRBV6-5 to TRBJ1-5; TRBD1 aligns across 9 bases. J was trimmed by 7 bases and V by 5 bases; bases with no gene match: 3. Germline lookup yields CDR1 MNHEY and CDR2 SVGAGI. This CDR3 is built from 13 residues. CDR3 nucleotides: TGTGCCAGCAGTCCCGGGACAGGGCAGCCCCAGCATTTT. Its protein product is CASSPGTGQPQHF.

The chain joins TRBV11-2 to TRBJ1-6, with D possibly TRBD1 on 6 matching bases. The ends were cut back, 0 bases at V and 14 bases at J, with 17 bases in the middle. Germline-derived CDR1 and CDR2 are SGHAT and FQNNGV. The CDR3 totals 15 residues. The CDR3 is CASSLDLMGAPTLHF. The CDR3 DNA reads TGTGCCAGCAGCTTAGATCTGATGGGGGCCCCAACCCTCCACTTT.

The V gene is TRBV5-6, the J gene TRBJ2-1; 11 positions match TRBD1. CDR1 and CDR2 from the germline V gene are SGHDT and YYEEEE. This CDR3 contains 16 residues. Losses at the gene ends were 0 bases for V and 8 bases for J; bases not matched to a gene: 7. The CDR3 DNA reads as TGTGCCAGCAGCTTGGGGACAGGGGGCGGAATTTATGAGCAGTTCTTC. Amino acid sequence: CASSLGTGGGIYEQFF.

The chain carries TRBV7-8 and TRBJ2-1; no reliable D call. The germline CDR1 and CDR2 sequences are SGHVS and FQNEAQ. The CDR3 spans 11 residues. V gave up 6 bases and J gave up 6 bases, with 6 bases separating them. The CDR3 DNA reads TGTGCCAGCAGTAAGCGCAATGAGCAGTTCTTC. Its protein product is CASSKRNEQFF.

The chain couples TRBV30 to TRBJ1-2; TRBD1 agrees at 7 bases. Losses at the gene ends were 8 bases for V and 5 bases for J; bases not matched to a gene: 11. CDR1 is GTSNPN and CDR2 is SVGIG in the germline V gene (reference sequence). This CDR3 contains 13 residues. The CDR3 sequence is CAGKKGAVYGYTF. The DNA for the CDR3 is TGTGCCGGCAAAAAGGGGGCAGTATATGGCTACACCTTC.